These 22 T cell receptor beta chains share one sample of origin, sequenced in a study of blood T cell repertoires in COVID-19 (dated by TCRdb to 2020 to 2022). Preparation of the library involved the immunoSEQ multiplex PCR assay. TCRdb obtained this table from immuneACCESS and retained in-frame rearrangements with V and J assigned. These tables miss some clones; where compared with another copy, unresolved V genes account for less than half of the shortfall, and the remainder is unexplained. The sample includes 310,000 or so clones, with 87% observed a single time. In total, the top ten clones hold 4.5% to 7% of the sample. The sequencing input was PBMCs or T cells enriched from blood (not recorded which). The source of these receptors is a young woman who had recovered from COVID-19.

The chain recombines TRBV6-2 or TRBV6-3 with TRBJ2-3; tentative D call: TRBD2 (7 bases). V was cut by 6 bases and J by 4 bases, with 23 bases left in between. The CDR3 contains 17 residues. The germline gives CDR1 MNHEY, CDR2 SVGEGT. Here the CDR3 DNA reads TGTGCCAGCAGCCTAAAGGGGGGGCGAGTCGGCGCAGATACGCAGTATTTT. It yields the protein CASSLKGGRVGADTQYF.

The genes are TRBV6-5 and TRBJ1-4, with 7 bases fitting TRBD1. The CDR3 is 15 amino acids. The trim removed 2 bases at V and 4 bases at J, leaving 4 bases unmatched. Germline V CDR1 and CDR2: MNHEY, SVGAGI. The CDR3 DNA reads TGTGCCAGCAGTTACGACAGGGTTGGTAATGAAAAACTGTTTTTT. It codes for CASSYDRVGNEKLFF.

The chain links TRBV28 to TRBJ2-1, with 15 bases lining up with TRBD2. The V gene's germline CDR1 is MDHEN and CDR2 SYDVKM. Trimming cost V 4 bases and J 8 bases; bases outside gene matches: 9. CDR3 length equals 17 residues. In DNA form, the CDR3 reads TGTGCCAGCAGTTGGGGCGGGACTAGCGGGGGGACGGATGAGCAGTTCTTC. Encoded protein: CASSWGGTSGGTDEQFF.

The chain is built from TRBV6-1 and TRBJ2-7, with D possibly being TRBD2 (6 bases). This CDR3 contains 16 residues. The V gene's germline CDR1 is MNHNS and CDR2 SASEGT. Trimming shortened V by 2 bases and J by 5 bases, and 19 bases separated the two germline ends. Here the CDR3 DNA reads TGTGCCAGCAGTGAATTAGTTGGAGGGTTGGACAACGAGCAGTACTTC. This encodes CASSELVGGLDNEQYF.

The chain recombines TRBV6-5 with TRBJ1-2; 7 nucleotides match TRBD1. The CDR3 covers 14 residues. Germline V gene lookup returns CDR1 MNHEY and CDR2 SVGAGI. Trimming took 8 bases from V and 2 from J; bases not matched to a gene: 8. DNA of the CDR3: TGTGCCAGCTCCCCCTCGGGACAGAACTATGGCTACACCTTC. Residues: CASSPSGQNYGYTF.

The genes are TRBV7-2 and TRBJ1-1; 10 bases match TRBD1. This CDR3 spans 16 amino acids. Germline CDR1 and CDR2: SGHTA and FQGNSA. J gave up 1 base and V 5 bases, and 7 bases lay outside the gene matches. CDR3 sequence: CASSHPGQGTNTEAFF. The CDR3 DNA reads as TGTGCCAGCAGCCACCCGGGACAGGGGACGAACACTGAAGCTTTCTTT.

V gene TRBV19 combines with J gene TRBJ2-2; 12 bases agree with TRBD1. The CDR3 runs 16 residues. Germline CDR1 and CDR2: LNHDA and SQIVND (reference sequence). V lost 4 bases, J lost 2 bases, and 2 bases stayed unmatched. The CDR3 protein is CASSRGQGANTGELFF. CDR3 coding DNA: TGTGCCAGTAGTAGGGGACAGGGGGCCAACACCGGGGAGCTGTTTTTT.

This chain connects TRBV5-4 to TRBJ1-1, with D maybe TRBD1 (6 bases). Germline V gene data show CDR1 as SGHNT and CDR2 as YYREEE (reference sequence). V lost 9 bases and J 7 bases, leaving 19 bases between the germline ends. The CDR3 extends over 13 amino acids. The CDR3 region has the DNA TGTGCCACCGCTCAGGGGAGTTTTGGTGAAGCTTTCTTT. Translation: CATAQGSFGEAFF.

This clone has just one count. The chain combines TRBV19 with TRBJ1-1, with TRBD1 identical over 7 bases. The V gene end was trimmed by 1 base and the J gene end by 5 bases; junction bases not matched to a gene: 13. Germline V gene data show CDR1 as LNHDA and CDR2 as SQIVND (reference sequence). The CDR3 contains 17 residues. The CDR3 loop is CASSIGQGLGIWTEAFF. The CDR3 DNA is TGTGCCAGTAGTATAGGACAGGGTCTGGGTATTTGGACTGAAGCTTTCTTT.

The chain uses TRBV7-2 and TRBJ2-1; TRBD2 matches 8 bases. Looked up from germline, CDR1 is SGHTA and CDR2 is FQGNSA. This CDR3 has 15 amino acids. After removal of 1 base from V and 9 bases from J, the junction contained 8 bases not matched to a gene. The CDR3 loop is CASSLDPGGQVEQFF. CDR3 nucleotide sequence: TGTGCCAGCAGCTTAGACCCGGGGGGGCAGGTTGAGCAGTTCTTC.

V is TRBV6-5 and J is TRBJ1-6; 8 bases fit TRBD1. CDR3 length equals 15 residues. CDR1 MNHEY and CDR2 SVGAGI come from the germline V gene. Trimming removed 2 bases from V and 8 bases from J; junction bases left unmatched: 5. The CDR3, as DNA: TGTGCCAGCAGTTACGTATCGACAGGGGATTCACCCCTCCACTTT. The encoded protein is CASSYVSTGDSPLHF.

This chain joins TRBV15 and TRBJ2-1; no definite D call. CDR3 size: 14 residues. Germline V gives CDR1 LNHNV, CDR2 YYDKDF (reference sequence). V dropped 3 bases and J dropped 0 bases, with 6 bases sitting between them. The CDR3 sequence is CATSRVSSYNEQFF. In DNA, the CDR3 is TGTGCCACCAGCAGGGTCAGCTCCTACAATGAGCAGTTCTTC.

This chain links TRBV14 with TRBJ2-3; no clear D. V dropped 0 bases and J dropped 2 bases, with 12 bases sitting between them. The CDR3 is 16 residues long. Per the germline V gene, CDR1 is SGHDN and CDR2 is FVKESK. For the CDR3, the DNA is TGTGCCAGCAGCCAAGATTTCCGTAGAGACACAGATACGCAGTATTTT. Protein product: CASSQDFRRDTDTQYF.

J is TRBJ1-5 and V is TRBV3-1 (or the pseudogene TRBV3-2); D is perhaps TRBD1 (5 bases). Germline V gene sequence: CDR1 LGHDT, CDR2 YNNKEL (reference sequence). The CDR3 is made up of 14 amino acids. V dropped 3 bases and J dropped 2 bases, with 8 bases sitting between them. CDR3: CASSQGEGNQPQHF. The CDR3 DNA is TGTGCCAGCAGCCAGGGGGAGGGCAATCAGCCCCAGCATTTT.

The CDR3 here is CASSLSGGSNQPQHF. CDR3 sequence (DNA): TGTGCCAGCAGCTTATCGGGGGGCTCAAATCAGCCCCAGCATTTT. The chain uses TRBV11-1 and TRBJ1-5; the D gene is possibly TRBD1 (6 bases). Germline V CDR1 and CDR2: SGHAT, FQDESV (reference sequence). The CDR3 runs 15 residues. V lost 2 bases to trimming and J lost 4 bases, with 12 bases between them.

This chain links TRBV5-1 with TRBJ2-2, with 9 bases identical to TRBD1. The CDR3 extends over 18 amino acids. Looked up from germline, CDR1 is SGHRS and CDR2 is YFSETQ. V was clipped by 3 bases and J by 6 bases; unmatched bases: 15. The CDR3 loop reads CASSYFSLQGAGAGELFF. CDR3 DNA sequence: TGCGCCAGCAGCTACTTCTCCCTACAGGGGGCGGGAGCCGGGGAGCTGTTTTTT.

The chain has TRBV7-6 and TRBJ2-2, with TRBD2 identical over 11 bases. V shed 5 bases and J 5 bases; nucleotides not matched to a gene: 10. The length of the CDR3 is 17 residues. Germline CDR1 and CDR2: SGHVS and FNYEAQ. This CDR3 reads CASSPSTSGEGTGELFF. DNA of the CDR3: TGTGCCAGCAGCCCTTCGACTAGCGGGGAGGGGACCGGGGAGCTGTTTTTT.

The chain links TRBV2 to TRBJ1-1, with D uncertain. This CDR3 is 13 amino acids long. The ends were cut back, 7 bases at V and 0 bases at J, with 9 bases in the middle. The germline V gene encodes CDR1 SNHLY and CDR2 FYNNEI. For the CDR3, the DNA is TGTGCCAGCACCGTGGCCATGAACACTGAAGCTTTCTTT. Protein: CASTVAMNTEAFF. Full variable domain (rest looked up from reference TRBV2 and TRBJ1-1): EPEVTQTPSHQVTQMGQEVILRCVPISNHLYFYWYRQILGQKVEFLVSFYNNEISEKSEIFDDQFSVERPDGSNFTLKIRSTKLEDSAMYFCASTVAMNTEAFFGQGTRLTVV.

This clone was seen just once. This chain connects TRBV7-2 to TRBJ1-1; 7 positions match TRBD1. Germline CDR1 is SGHTA and CDR2 is FQGNSA. This CDR3 region has 15 residues. The trim removed 4 bases at V and 8 bases at J, leaving 13 bases unmatched. In DNA, the CDR3 is TGTGCCAGCAGCTACCGGACAGGCCAAAATAAGGAAGCTTTCTTT. Residues: CASSYRTGQNKEAFF.

This chain connects TRBV2 to TRBJ2-1; 7 nucleotides match TRBD1. V lost 6 bases and J lost 5; bases outside the gene matches: 13. The CDR3 spans 16 residues. Looked up from germline, CDR1 is SNHLY and CDR2 is FYNNEI. The CDR3 region has the DNA TGTGCCAGCAGCGACCGTTTGAGGACAGGTAACAATGAGCAGTTCTTC. This gives the protein CASSDRLRTGNNEQFF.

The CDR3, as DNA: TGTGCCAGCAGTTACTTGGTTAGGGCAGGGGGAAACACCATATATTTT. It yields the protein CASSYLVRAGGNTIYF. The gene calls are TRBV6-6 and TRBJ1-3; D possibly corresponds to TRBD1 (5 bases). The CDR3 runs 16 residues. Germline assignment: CDR1 MNHNY and CDR2 SVGAGI (reference sequence). V lost 1 base and J 4 bases, leaving 14 bases between the germline ends.

This chain connects TRBV7-9 to TRBJ1-3, with no clear D. Germline CDR1 reads SEHNR; CDR2 reads FQNEAQ (reference sequence). The CDR3 is 11 amino acids. The CDR3 DNA reads as TGTGTAGTCGGGAATGGAAACACCATATATTTT. Residues: CVVGNGNTIYF.